Presented here are 28 T cell receptor beta chains from one specimen sequenced in a study of shared clonotypes between healthy human individuals. Only in-frame clones appear in the TCRdb table, and some are missing; sequencing was by immunoSEQ multiplex PCR. Among about 1.5 million clones, nearly 99% were seen once, and the ten largest hold approximately 0.44%. The sequencing sample was made of naive CD4+ T cells sorted from blood. Subset in this sample: CD45RA+ positively selected. The receptors derive from a man aged 25-40 years in good health.

The genes are TRBV7-3 and TRBJ1-1; 8 nucleotides align to TRBD1. V was pared by 5 bases and J by 4 bases, with 6 bases of the junction left unmatched. The CDR3 consists of 14 residues. CDR1 and CDR2 from the germline V gene are SGHTA and FQGTGA. CDR3 coding DNA: TGTGCCAGCAGCCTCGACAGGGGTCTCACTGAAGCTTTCTTT. It yields the protein CASSLDRGLTEAFF. Filled out from reference TRBV7-3 and TRBJ1-1, the complete variable domain reads GAGVSQTPSNKVTEKGKYVELRCDPISGHTALYWYRQSLGQGPEFLIYFQGTGAADDSGLPNDRFFAVRPEGSVSTLKIQRTERGDSAVYLCASSLDRGLTEAFFGQGTRLTVV.

This chain links TRBV10-1 with TRBJ2-3, with TRBD2 as a possible D gene (6 bases). CDR1 WNHNN and CDR2 SYGVQD come from the germline V gene (reference sequence). The CDR3 totals 17 residues. Trimming pared 6 bases from V and 0 bases from J, leaving 19 bases between. The CDR3 DNA is TGCGCCAGCAGGAAACGTAGGGCTAGCGACAGCACAGATACGCAGTATTTT. Protein product: CASRKRRASDSTDTQYF.

The V call is TRBV27, the J call TRBJ2-7; possible D gene TRBD1, 6 bases. The germline V gene encodes CDR1 MNHEY and CDR2 SMNVEV (reference sequence). Trimming took off 3 bases at V and 3 bases at J, with 15 bases between the two ends. This CDR3 contains 15 residues. DNA of the CDR3: TGTGCCAGCAGTTTCGGTGGGACACCTCTCTACGAGCAGTACTTC. This gives the protein CASSFGGTPLYEQYF.

This chain connects TRBV5-4 to TRBJ2-7, with 9 positions matching TRBD1. Germline V gene lookup returns CDR1 SGHNT and CDR2 YYREEE (reference sequence). The junction had 5 bases not matched to a gene; V was cut back by 3 bases and J by 7 bases. The CDR3 consists of 13 residues. CDR3 nucleotides: TGTGCCAGCAGCTACCGGGGACAGGGAGAGCAGTACTTC. Encoded protein: CASSYRGQGEQYF.

The rearrangement joins TRBV5-1 to TRBJ2-2; D perhaps matches TRBD2 (6 bases). The CDR3 is 16 residues long. The germline CDR1 and CDR2 sequences are SGHRS and YFSETQ. V was trimmed by 3 bases and J by 5 bases, leaving 17 bases between them. The CDR3 nucleotides read TGCGCCAGCAGCTCGCTAGCGATCTCGGGGACCGGGGAGCTGTTTTTT. Translation: CASSSLAISGTGELFF.

The V and J genes are TRBV5-5 and TRBJ2-1, with TRBD1 identical over 7 bases. CDR3 size: 13 residues. The germline CDR1 and CDR2 sequences are SGHKS and YYEKEE (reference sequence). The V gene end was trimmed by 4 bases and the J gene end by 5 bases; junction bases not matched to a gene: 3. CDR3 protein: CASSPTGNNEQFF. In nucleotides, the CDR3 is TGTGCCAGCAGCCCGACAGGGAACAATGAGCAGTTCTTC.

The genes are TRBV5-6 and TRBJ2-7; D gene unclear. Trimming stripped 0 bases from V and 3 bases from J, with 10 bases between. CDR3 length: 14 amino acids. Germline V lookup: CDR1 SGHDT, CDR2 YYEEEE. CDR3 region: CASSLVTDLYEQYF. The DNA for the CDR3 is TGTGCCAGCAGCTTGGTGACTGACCTCTACGAGCAGTACTTC.

The chain has TRBV4-1 and TRBJ2-7; D remains unclear. Germline-derived CDR1 and CDR2 are MGHRA and YSYEKL. Deletions cut 4 bases from V and 4 bases from J, with 17 bases between. The CDR3 length is 15 residues. The CDR3 reads CASSLTSMSYYEQYF. The CDR3 region has the DNA TGCGCCAGCAGCCTAACCTCTATGTCTTATTACGAGCAGTACTTC.

The genes are TRBV5-1 and TRBJ2-1; 10 bases fit TRBD2. The CDR3 consists of 16 residues. Unmatched junction bases numbered 7, after V lost 3 bases and J lost 4 bases. Germline-derived CDR1 and CDR2 are SGHRS and YFSETQ. CDR3 loop: CASSYGPSGGYNEQFF. Here the CDR3 DNA reads TGCGCCAGCAGCTACGGACCTAGCGGGGGTTACAATGAGCAGTTCTTC.

The chain has TRBV7-3 and TRBJ2-2, with 7 bases fitting TRBD2. The CDR3 sequence is 15 residues long. Trimming took 5 bases from V and 7 from J; bases not matched to a gene: 10. The germline V gene has CDR1 SGHTA and CDR2 FQGTGA. The CDR3 spells CASSVGSGISGELFF. In nucleotides, the CDR3 is TGTGCCAGCAGCGTGGGGAGCGGGATCAGCGGGGAGCTGTTTTTT.

There are a few counts of this clone. The chain is built from TRBV19 and TRBJ1-5; weak D call: TRBD1 (5 bases). CDR3 length: 12 residues. Per germline, CDR1 LNHDA and CDR2 SQIVND (reference sequence). V shed 7 bases and J shed 9 bases, with 13 bases lying between them. The CDR3 DNA is TGTGCCAGTACCGAGGGGCTACGGCCCCAGCATTTT. Amino acids: CASTEGLRPQHF.

V gene TRBV4-2 combines with J gene TRBJ2-7; 7 positions match TRBD1. Trimming took 1 base from V and 1 from J; bases not matched to a gene: 4. Germline loops: CDR1 LGHNA, CDR2 YNFKEQ. The CDR3 sequence is 15 residues long. The CDR3 DNA follows: TGTGCCAGCAGCCAAGCAGGGGGTAGGTCCTACGAGCAGTACTTC. It encodes CASSQAGGRSYEQYF.

The rearrangement joins TRBV14 to TRBJ2-7; D may be TRBD2 (6 bases). V lost 0 bases and J lost 2, with 23 bases in between. There are 19 residues in the CDR3. CDR1 SGHDN and CDR2 FVKESK come from the germline V gene. The CDR3 DNA follows: TGTGCCAGCAGCCAAGAGGACGGGAGAGTAGTCTCGGGGCCCTACGAGCAGTACTTC. This encodes CASSQEDGRVVSGPYEQYF.

The chain is built from TRBV29-1 and TRBJ2-1; 7 bases fit TRBD1. The CDR3 spans 14 residues. V was pared by 8 bases and J by 3 bases, with 10 bases of the junction left unmatched. Germline-derived CDR1 and CDR2 are SQVTM and ANQGSEA. CDR3 bases: TGCAGCTGCGACGACAGGGTGGACTACAATGAGCAGTTCTTC. Protein product: CSCDDRVDYNEQFF.

The genes are TRBV19 and TRBJ2-5; 8 bases map to TRBD1. V lost 3 bases, J lost 5 bases, and 5 bases stayed unmatched. This CDR3 contains 14 residues. Per the germline V gene, CDR1 is LNHDA and CDR2 is SQIVND (reference sequence). CDR3: CASSIDRGSETQYF. The CDR3 DNA follows: TGTGCCAGTAGTATCGACAGGGGATCGGAGACCCAGTACTTC.

The CDR3 loop reads CASSKEGQVGEQYF. The DNA of the CDR3 is TGCGCCAGCAGTAAGGAGGGTCAAGTGGGCGAGCAGTACTTC. The chain joins TRBV23-1 to TRBJ2-7; TRBD2 is a possible D gene (6 bases). TRBV23-1 is designated an ORF whose function remains uncertain. V was cut by 5 bases and J by 6 bases, with 17 bases left in between. The CDR3 is 14 amino acids.

This rearrangement joins TRBV7-8 to TRBJ1-3, with no clear D. Trimming shortened V by 1 base and J by 0 bases, and 10 bases separated the two germline ends. This CDR3 is built from 16 residues. The germline gives CDR1 SGHVS, CDR2 FQNEAQ. In DNA, the CDR3 is TGTGCCAGCAGCTTAGGAGACACGTACTCTGGAAACACCATATATTTT. It codes for CASSLGDTYSGNTIYF.

The J gene is TRBJ1-3, the V gene TRBV18; the match to TRBD1 covers 7 bases. The CDR3 loop spans 14 amino acids. V shed 3 bases and J 3 bases; nucleotides not matched to a gene: 2. Looked up from germline, CDR1 is KGHSH and CDR2 is LQKENI. The CDR3 here is CASSPRQGGNTIYF. As DNA, the CDR3 is TGTGCCAGCTCACCCCGACAGGGTGGAAACACCATATATTTT.

V is TRBV28 and J is TRBJ1-2; maybe TRBD1 (5 bases). The CDR3 runs to 11 residues. Germline lookup yields CDR1 MDHEN and CDR2 SYDVKM. The V gene lost 5 bases and the J gene lost 7 bases, with 8 bases spanning the gap. CDR3 DNA sequence: TGTGCCAGCAGTGAGGGACCTGGCTACACCTTC. Translating it yields CASSEGPGYTF.

Concerning this clone itself: The sample has other DNA sequences that encode this CDR3 too. This chain uses TRBV2 with TRBJ2-5, with TRBD1 matching 9 bases. The CDR3 contains 14 residues. The trim removed 4 bases at V and 3 bases at J, leaving 3 bases unmatched. Germline CDR1 is SNHLY and CDR2 is FYNNEI. CDR3 coding DNA: TGTGCCAGCAGTGGGGACAGGGCGGAAGAGACCCAGTACTTC. It specifies CASSGDRAEETQYF.

This clone was detected only a few times. V usage is TRBV6-1 and J usage is TRBJ2-5; weak D call: TRBD1 (6 bases). Germline V CDR1 and CDR2: MNHNS, SASEGT. CDR3 length: 13 amino acids. Trimming shortened V by 7 bases and J by 1 base, and 10 bases separated the two germline ends. For the CDR3, the DNA is TGTGCCAGCATCCGGACAGCCCAAGAGACCCAGTACTTC. Its translation is CASIRTAQETQYF.

CDR3 residues: CASSLQGALAGGRTYEQYF. In DNA, the CDR3 is TGTGCCAGCAGCTTACAGGGGGCCCTAGCGGGAGGAAGAACCTACGAGCAGTACTTC. The chain combines TRBV7-9 with TRBJ2-7, with 11 bases aligning to TRBD2. Germline V gives CDR1 SEHNR, CDR2 FQNEAQ (reference sequence). The CDR3 contains 19 residues. J lost 2 bases, V lost 2 bases, and 14 bases had no gene match.

Only one count was recorded for this clone. This sequence joins TRBV6-1 and TRBJ1-5, with a weak D call TRBD1 (5 bases). CDR3 length: 13 amino acids. Trimming cost V 6 bases and J 4 bases, with 10 bases left between them. Germline V gene lookup returns CDR1 MNHNS and CDR2 SASEGT. CDR3 sequence reads: CASSDAGNQPQHF. DNA for the CDR3: TGTGCCAGCAGCGACGCAGGGAATCAGCCCCAGCATTTT.

The V call is TRBV4-1, the J call TRBJ2-5, with D perhaps assigned TRBD1 or TRBD2 (5 bases each). Per germline, CDR1 MGHRA and CDR2 YSYEKL. Trimming removed 1 base from V and 3 bases from J, with 15 bases in between. The CDR3 has 16 amino acids. CDR3 region: CASSQVGTGTKETQYF. For the CDR3, the DNA is TGCGCCAGCAGCCAAGTAGGGACGGGCACTAAAGAGACCCAGTACTTC.

The V gene is TRBV9, the J gene TRBJ2-2; D is unclear. V was clipped by 5 bases and J by 2 bases, with 10 bases between them. This CDR3 spans 14 amino acids. Per germline, CDR1 SGDLS and CDR2 YYNGEE. The CDR3 region is CASRARYNTGELFF. Written as DNA, the CDR3 is TGTGCCAGCAGGGCCCGCTATAACACCGGGGAGCTGTTTTTT. Full variable domain (rest looked up from reference TRBV9 and TRBJ2-2): DSGVTQTPKHLITATGQRVTLRCSPRSGDLSVYWYQQSLDQGLQFLIQYYNGEERAKGNILERFSAQQFPDLHSELNLSSLELGDSALYFCASRARYNTGELFFGEGSRLTVL.

This clone was seen just once. J is TRBJ2-5 and V is TRBV7-6; D remains unclear. Trimming removed 4 bases at V and 5 bases at J, with 11 bases between. This CDR3 contains 13 residues. In germline, CDR1 is SGHVS, CDR2 FNYEAQ. In DNA form, the CDR3 reads TGTGCCAGCAGCTCCCACCTCGGGGAGACCCAGTACTTC. Its translation is CASSSHLGETQYF.

The chain uses TRBV7-9 and TRBJ2-1, with 8 bases identical to TRBD2. The CDR3 is made up of 16 amino acids. The junction had 9 bases not matched to a gene; V was cut back by 5 bases and J by 3 bases. Germline CDR1 is SEHNR and CDR2 is FQNEAQ (reference sequence). The chain's CDR3 is CASSPEWLAGYNEQFF. Written as DNA, the CDR3 is TGTGCCAGCAGCCCAGAGTGGCTAGCGGGCTACAATGAGCAGTTCTTC.

The chain recombines TRBV7-9 with TRBJ1-2; 7 nucleotides align to TRBD1. The CDR3 extends over 13 amino acids. After removal of 8 bases from V and 5 bases from J, the junction contained 8 bases not matched to a gene. The germline V gene has CDR1 SEHNR and CDR2 FQNEAQ (reference sequence). The CDR3 here is CASGTGEGYGYTF. CDR3 in DNA: TGTGCCAGCGGAACAGGGGAGGGGTATGGCTACACCTTC.